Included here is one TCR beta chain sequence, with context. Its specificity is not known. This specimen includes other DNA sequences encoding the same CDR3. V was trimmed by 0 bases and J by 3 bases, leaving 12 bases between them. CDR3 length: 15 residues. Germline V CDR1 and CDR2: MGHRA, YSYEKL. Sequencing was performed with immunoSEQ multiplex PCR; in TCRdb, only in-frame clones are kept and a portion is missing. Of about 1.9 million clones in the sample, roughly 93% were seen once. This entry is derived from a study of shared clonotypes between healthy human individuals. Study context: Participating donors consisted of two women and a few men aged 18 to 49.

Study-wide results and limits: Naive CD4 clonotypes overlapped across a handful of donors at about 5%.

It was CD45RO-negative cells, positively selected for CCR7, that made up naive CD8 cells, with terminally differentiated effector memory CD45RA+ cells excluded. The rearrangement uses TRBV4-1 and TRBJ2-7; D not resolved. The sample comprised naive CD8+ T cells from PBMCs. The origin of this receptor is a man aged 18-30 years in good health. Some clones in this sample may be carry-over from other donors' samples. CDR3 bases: TGCGCCAGCAGCCAAGAATTGGCAGGTAACTACGAGCAGTACTTC. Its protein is CASSQELAGNYEQYF.